What follows describes a single T cell receptor beta chain. The antigen is undetermined. The data were obtained in a study of CD8+CD57+ T cells in acquired aplastic anemia. Study in general: On average, sorted CD4+ and CD8+ cells gave about 3.1 ug of DNA. Notes on the study in general: Researchers reported that CD8+ Simpson's diversity was not significantly different in patients versus controls. Researchers report that about 29 CD8+ CDR3 sequences appeared in both patients and controls.

Genomic DNA served as template for TCR beta VDJ and CDR3 profiling. Using its own MiXCR run on the reads, TCRdb lists one record per CDR3 protein. The table has hundreds of thousands of distinct CDR3 sequences, approximately 57% seen once. The CDR3 spans 16 residues. With 7 bases removed from V and 4 bases from J, the gap between germline ends came to 20 bases. Per the germline V gene, CDR1 is SGHDN and CDR2 is FVKESK. V and J are TRBV14 and TRBJ2-1; TRBD2 is a possible D gene (6 bases). The source of this sequence is a human donor with severe aplastic anemia or a healthy control (not recorded which). Sequencing was done on a sample of sorted CD4+, CD8+, or CD8+CD57+ T cells (not recorded which) from PBMCs. The CDR3 DNA is TGTGCCAGCACCCCCAGCGGGTTCTCCCCTTACAATGAGCAGTTCTTC. It is translated as CASTPSGFSPYNEQFF.